This section outlines one TCR beta chain sequence together with its context. V was clipped by 6 bases and J by 8 bases, with 13 bases between them. The CDR3 consists of 12 residues. CDR1 and CDR2 (germline): MDHEN, SYDVKM. Authors' methods: By means of reference gene primer amplification, nucleated cell counts were estimated. Produced via immunoSEQ multiplex PCR; TCRdb's table is partial and in-frame only. Clonal size and the V and J genes are those of that table, whereas D and trimming came from the DNA. Here the sample spans about 150,000 clones, 75% to 85% being singletons. This entry comes from a study of blood T cell repertoires in COVID-19. The overall study: Sites across the United States, Italy and Spain contributed samples from acute and convalescent COVID-19. T cells, B-cell-depleted T cells, or PBMCs supplied cDNA or gDNA.

This sequence was found in a man aged 55 to 70 with acute or convalescent COVID-19. The sample taken for sequencing was peripheral blood. The chain has TRBV28 and TRBJ1-2; no reliable D call. CDR3 sequence: CASRTGGEGYTF. The CDR3 DNA reads as TGTGCCAGCAGGACGGGCGGGGAAGGCTACACCTTC.